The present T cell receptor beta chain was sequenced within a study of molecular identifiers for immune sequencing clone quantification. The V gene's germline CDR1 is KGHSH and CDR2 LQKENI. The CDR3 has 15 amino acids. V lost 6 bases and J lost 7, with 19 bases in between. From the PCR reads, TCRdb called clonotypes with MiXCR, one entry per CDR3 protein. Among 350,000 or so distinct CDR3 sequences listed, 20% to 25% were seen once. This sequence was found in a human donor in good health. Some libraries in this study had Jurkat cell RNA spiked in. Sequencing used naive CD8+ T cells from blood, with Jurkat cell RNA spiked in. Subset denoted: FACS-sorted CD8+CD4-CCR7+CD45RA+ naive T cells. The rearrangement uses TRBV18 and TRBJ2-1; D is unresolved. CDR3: CASSPPDPMGNEQFF. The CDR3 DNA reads TGTGCCAGCTCGCCGCCGGACCCGATGGGGAATGAGCAGTTCTTC.